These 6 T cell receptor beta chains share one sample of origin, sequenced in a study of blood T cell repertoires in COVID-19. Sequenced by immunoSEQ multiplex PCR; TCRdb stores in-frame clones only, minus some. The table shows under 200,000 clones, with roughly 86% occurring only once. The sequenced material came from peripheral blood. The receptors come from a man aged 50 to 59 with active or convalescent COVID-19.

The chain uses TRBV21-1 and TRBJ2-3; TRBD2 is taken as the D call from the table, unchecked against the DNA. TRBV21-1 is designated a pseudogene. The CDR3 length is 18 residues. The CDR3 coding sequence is TGTGCCAGCAGCAAAGGGCCGCGGTGCGGGAGTGTACAATATACGCAGTATTTT. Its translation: CASSKGPRCGSVQYTQYF.

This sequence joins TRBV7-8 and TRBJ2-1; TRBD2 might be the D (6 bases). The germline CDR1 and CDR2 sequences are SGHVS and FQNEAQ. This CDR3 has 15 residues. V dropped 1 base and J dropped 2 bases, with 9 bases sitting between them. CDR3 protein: CASSLVGSAYNEQFF. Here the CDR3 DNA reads TGTGCCAGCAGCTTAGTCGGGAGCGCCTACAATGAGCAGTTCTTC.

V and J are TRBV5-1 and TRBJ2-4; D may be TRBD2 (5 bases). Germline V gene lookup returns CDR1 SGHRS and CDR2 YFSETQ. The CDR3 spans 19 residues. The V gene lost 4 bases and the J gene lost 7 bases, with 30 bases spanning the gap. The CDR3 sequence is CASSPGLRARPIEGNIQYF. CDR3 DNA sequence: TGCGCCAGCAGCCCGGGGTTGAGGGCTCGTCCTATCGAAGGGAACATTCAGTACTTC.

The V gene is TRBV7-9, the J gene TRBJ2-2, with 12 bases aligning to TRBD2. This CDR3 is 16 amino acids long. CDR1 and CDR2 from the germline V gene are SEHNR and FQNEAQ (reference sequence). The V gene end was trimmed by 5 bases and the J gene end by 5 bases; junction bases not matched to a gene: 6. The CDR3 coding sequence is TGTGCCAGCAGCCGACTAGCGGGGGCCCCTACCGGGGAGCTGTTTTTT. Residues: CASSRLAGAPTGELFF.

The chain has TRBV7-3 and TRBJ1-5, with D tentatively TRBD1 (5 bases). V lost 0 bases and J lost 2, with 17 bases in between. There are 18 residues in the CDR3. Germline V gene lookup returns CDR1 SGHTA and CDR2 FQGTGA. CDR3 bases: TGTGCCAGCAGCTTAACTGCCGCTGGGTGGGGCGGCAATCAGCCCCAGCATTTT. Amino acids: CASSLTAAGWGGNQPQHF.

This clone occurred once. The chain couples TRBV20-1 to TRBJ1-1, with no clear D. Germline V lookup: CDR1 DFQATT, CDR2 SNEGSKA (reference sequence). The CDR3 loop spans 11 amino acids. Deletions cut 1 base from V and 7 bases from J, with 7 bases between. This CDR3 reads CSARVAVEAFF. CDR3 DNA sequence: TGCAGTGCTAGAGTCGCGGTTGAAGCTTTCTTT.